This T cell receptor (beta chain) comes out of a study of T-cell memory formation after mild COVID-19. MiXCR was run by TCRdb on the 5' RACE reads, yielding one entry per CDR3 protein. The sample lists 50,000 or so distinct CDR3 sequences, approximately 9% seen once, with about 12% in the top ten. Trimming took 7 bases from V and 3 from J; bases not matched to a gene: 7. The CDR3 contains 15 residues. Germline-derived CDR1 and CDR2 are SQVTM and ANQGSEA. V is TRBV29-1 and J is TRBJ2-7; 15 bases align to TRBD2. The sample comprised PBMCs or a T cell subset sorted from them (not recorded which). This TCR was sampled from an adult woman who had mild COVID-19 (a few samples of this study predate the infection). Cell type and time point are not known. The CDR3 loop reads CSAQGLAGGIYEQYF. In nucleotides, the CDR3 is TGCAGCGCCCAGGGACTAGCGGGAGGAATCTACGAGCAGTACTTC.